The 12 T cell receptor beta chains given below trace back to one sample, sequenced in a study of T-cell reconstitution after alpha-beta-depleted transplantation in children. Unique molecular identifiers were built into the TCRbeta library. TCRdb itself ran the PCR reads through MiXCR, one entry per CDR3 protein. The repertoire consists of under 400,000 distinct CDR3 sequences, with roughly 25% occurring once and the leading ten covering about 10%. The material sequenced was PBMCs, mostly from graft donor cells, taken 180 days after TCRalphabeta/CD19-depleted stem cell transplant. The receptors originated from a male patient aged 5 to 17 who had a stem cell transplant for acute lymphoblastic leukemia, so the T cells may come from the graft donor.

A few counts support this clonotype. This rearrangement joins TRBV5-1 to TRBJ2-3; 12 nucleotides agree with TRBD1. The CDR3 loop spans 16 amino acids. Germline V gene sequence: CDR1 SGHRS, CDR2 YFSETQ. V gave up 4 bases and J gave up 4 bases; unmatched junction bases: 7. The CDR3 coding sequence is TGCGCCAGCAGCATGACCGGGACAGGGGGCCCAGATACGCAGTATTTT. It encodes CASSMTGTGGPDTQYF.

V gene TRBV20-1 combines with J gene TRBJ1-1; D remains ambiguous. The V end was cut by 5 bases, the J end by 4 bases, with 20 bases between. This CDR3 spans 15 amino acids. Germline V lookup: CDR1 DFQATT, CDR2 SNEGSKA (reference sequence). CDR3 protein: CSADARSSGGTEAFF. The CDR3 nucleotides are TGCAGTGCTGACGCCAGGTCAAGCGGTGGCACTGAAGCTTTCTTT.

The rearrangement joins TRBV7-9 to TRBJ2-7, with D unclear. Germline V gene sequence: CDR1 SEHNR, CDR2 FQNEAQ (reference sequence). The CDR3 loop spans 13 amino acids. V shed 2 bases and J shed 1 base, with 6 bases lying between them. The CDR3 loop is CASSLIKSYEQYF. The CDR3 region has the DNA TGTGCCAGCAGCTTAATCAAGTCCTACGAGCAGTACTTC.

The CDR3 is CASRKRVGPNNEQFF. CDR3 in DNA: TGTGCCAGCAGGAAGAGAGTCGGCCCCAATAATGAGCAGTTCTTC. The chain has TRBV27 and TRBJ2-1; D not certain. CDR1 and CDR2 from the germline V gene are MNHEY and SMNVEV (reference sequence). The CDR3 loop spans 15 amino acids. V was shortened by 6 bases and J by 7 bases, with 19 bases between the two germline ends.

There are a few counts of this clonotype. This chain links TRBV3-1 with TRBJ2-5; TRBD1 agrees at 8 bases. CDR3 length: 14 residues. Looked up from germline, CDR1 is LGHDT and CDR2 is YNNKEL (reference sequence). V shed 1 base, J shed 3 bases, and the junction held 1 base outside the gene matches. In DNA, the CDR3 is TGTGCCAGCAGCCAAGCGACAGGGGAAGAGACCCAGTACTTC. This encodes CASSQATGEETQYF.

CDR3 protein: CASRLNYEQYF. The CDR3 DNA follows: TGTGCAAGTCGCTTAAACTACGAGCAGTACTTC. The V call is TRBV12-2, the J call TRBJ2-7. TRBV12-2 is listed as a pseudogene. The CDR3 is made up of 11 amino acids.

This sequence joins TRBV20-1 and TRBJ1-5; 11 bases fit TRBD1. CDR3 length: 15 amino acids. V lost 4 bases to trimming and J lost 10 bases; unmatched junction nucleotides: 12. The germline V gene encodes CDR1 DFQATT and CDR2 SNEGSKA (reference sequence). DNA of the CDR3: TGCAGTGCTAAGCCCCCTGGGACAGGGGGACAACCCCAGCATTTT. It encodes CSAKPPGTGGQPQHF.

This clonotype was seen a few times. This chain joins TRBV20-1 and TRBJ1-1; TRBD1 is a possible D gene (6 bases). CDR1 and CDR2 from the germline V gene are DFQATT and SNEGSKA (reference sequence). V was trimmed by 2 bases and J by 1 base, leaving 14 bases between them. The CDR3 length is 15 residues. The CDR3 DNA reads TGCAGTGCTAGAACACCGGGACACCAGAACACTGAAGCTTTCTTT. It codes for CSARTPGHQNTEAFF.

This clonotype occurred a few times. The chain uses TRBV3-1 and TRBJ1-4, with D unclear. With 0 bases removed from V and 4 bases from J, the gap between germline ends came to 6 bases. The CDR3 length is 14 residues. Germline lookup yields CDR1 LGHDT and CDR2 YNNKEL (reference sequence). CDR3 sequence reads: CASSQDLHNEKLFF. In DNA, the CDR3 is TGTGCCAGCAGCCAAGATCTCCATAATGAAAAACTGTTTTTT.

This clonotype was seen a handful of times. The chain combines TRBV20-1 with TRBJ1-1; a weak D match, TRBD1 (5 bases). The V gene lost 8 bases and the J gene lost 5 bases, with 15 bases spanning the gap. CDR1 is DFQATT and CDR2 is SNEGSKA in the germline V gene (reference sequence). This CDR3 comprises 12 residues. Here the CDR3 reads CSPTWGVTEAFF. CDR3 sequence (DNA): TGCAGTCCCACCTGGGGCGTGACTGAAGCTTTCTTT.

There are a few counts of this clonotype. J is TRBJ2-1 and V is TRBV29-1; D gene ambiguous. Germline V gives CDR1 SQVTM, CDR2 ANQGSEA. V was shortened by 6 bases and J by 6 bases, with 9 bases between the two germline ends. The CDR3 has 11 amino acids. CDR3 region: CSVELGNEQFF. In nucleotides, the CDR3 is TGCAGCGTGGAATTAGGCAATGAGCAGTTCTTC.

V and J are TRBV4-1 and TRBJ1-3; D possibly corresponds to TRBD1 (5 bases). V shed 0 bases and J shed 2 bases, with 14 bases lying between them. Germline V CDR1 and CDR2: MGHRA, YSYEKL. The CDR3 covers 17 residues. The CDR3 is CASSQDRGGVTGNTIYF. In DNA form, the CDR3 reads TGCGCCAGCAGCCAAGATAGAGGAGGGGTAACTGGAAACACCATATATTTT.